This TCR beta chain was sequenced for a study of T cell clusters in autoimmune cytopenias. Study-wide points: No cluster-lack signature appeared between secondary cytopenia and chronic lymphocytic leukemia patients, apparently due to lymphoma masking.

Approximately 36,000 genome equivalents of blood DNA were amplified for TRB. Measured by frequency, this clonotype is large. The target antigen is unknown. TRB was amplified by touch-down multiplex PCR, primer pools A and B combined. Reprocessing the multiplex PCR reads, TCRdb reports a single entry for every CDR3 protein and omits DNA. Its clone listing holds over a thousand distinct CDR3 sequences. Sequenced sample: peripheral blood. This clonotype originated in a human donor with an autoimmune cytopenia or autoimmune hepatitis (not recorded which).

This chain's CDR3 is CSVDSRGARGYTGELFF. The V gene is TRBV29-1, the J gene TRBJ2-2; absent DNA, TCRdb's TRBD1 call cannot be checked. Germline lookup yields CDR1 SQVTM and CDR2 ANQGSEA. CDR3 length equals 17 residues.